This T cell receptor (beta chain) was identified during a study of beta chain features in type 1 diabetes. Findings and caveats of the study: Diminished insertions and augmented deletions at VDJ junctions characterized type 1 diabetes patients.

The CDR3 is made up of 18 amino acids. Germline V gene sequence: CDR1 LGHNA, CDR2 YSLEER. V trimming: 0 bases; J trimming: 0 bases; junction bases outside the gene matches: 6. This clone was picked up a small number of times. Its antigen remains unidentified. The sequenced template was cDNA made from the entire isolated RNA. The repertoire was sequenced with immunoSEQ multiplex PCR; TCRdb's copy has only in-frame clones and lacks some. The sample shows about 290,000 clones, about 8.5% of them seen only once. Every donor provided one heparinised blood draw, which averaged approximately 100 mL. The TCR comes from a woman in her late teens or twenties in good health. The chain uses TRBV4-3 and TRBJ1-2, with 11 bases identical to TRBD1. Sequencing input: central memory CD4+ T cells from blood. The DNA of the CDR3 is TGCGCCAGCAGCCAAGAATCGGGGACAGGGGGATCTAACTATGGCTACACCTTC. Translation: CASSQESGTGGSNYGYTF.